The rows below give T cell receptor beta chains drawn from one sample of a study of T-cell memory formation after mild COVID-19. TCRdb processed the 5' RACE reads anew with MiXCR; each CDR3 protein has one entry. The sample records under 300,000 distinct CDR3 sequences, roughly 10% being singletons. The sample was PBMCs or a T cell subset sorted from them (not recorded which). The receptors originated from a man between 18 and 35 years old who had mild COVID-19 (a few samples of this study predate the infection). Cell type and time point are not known. CDR3s include the opening cysteine and the closing phenylalanine or tryptophan. The D gene is left open where the match is weak. Not every row has a clone size; where given, it reads once, few, many or a size class.

clone_size j_call v_call d_call cdr3_aa cdr3_nt
many TRBJ1-3 TRBV5-1 - CASTDGDSGNTIYF TGCGCCAGCACCGACGGAGACTCTGGAAACACCATATATTTT
few TRBJ2-3 TRBV12-3/TRBV12-4 TRBD2 CASSSSGGANTQYF TGTGCCAGCAGTTCGAGCGGGGGGGCCAATACGCAGTATTTT
few TRBJ2-1 TRBV6-2/TRBV6-3 - CASSYGRGPTYNEQFF TGTGCCAGCAGTTACGGTCGGGGGCCAACATACAATGAGCAGTTCTTC
few TRBJ2-1 TRBV6-2/TRBV6-3 TRBD1 CASARGSDEQFF TGTGCCAGCGCCAGGGGGAGCGATGAGCAGTTCTTC
few TRBJ2-5 TRBV6-5 - CASKGGQDFQETQYF TGTGCCAGCAAAGGGGGGCAGGACTTCCAAGAGACCCAGTACTTC
- TRBJ1-2 TRBV28 TRBD1 CASSFPGGAGYTF TGTGCCAGCAGTTTCCCAGGGGGCGCTGGCTACACCTTC
few TRBJ1-2 TRBV5-6 - CASSSGQGFGYTF TGTGCCAGCAGCTCCGGTCAGGGTTTTGGCTACACCTTC
few TRBJ1-2 TRBV2 - CASSEEGYYGYTF TGTGCCAGCAGTGAAGAGGGATACTATGGCTACACCTTC
few TRBJ2-3 TRBV5-4 - CASSGTQTDTQYF TGTGCCAGCAGCGGGACCCAGACAGATACGCAGTATTTT
few TRBJ2-3 TRBV7-2 - CASSPGRLDTQYF TGTGCCAGCAGCCCAGGACGGTTAGATACGCAGTATTTT
- TRBJ2-5 TRBV7-2 TRBD2 CASRRLAQETQYF TGTGCCAGCAGGCGACTAGCCCAAGAGACCCAGTACTTC
- TRBJ2-7 TRBV6-2/TRBV6-3 - CASSSERLSYEQYF TGTGCCAGCAGTTCTGAGAGGCTCTCCTACGAGCAGTACTTC
few TRBJ2-1 TRBV20-1 - CSARDLELAGKRSYNEQFF TGCAGTGCTAGAGATCTTGAACTAGCTGGGAAAAGATCCTACAATGAGCAGTTCTTC
few TRBJ2-1 TRBV18 TRBD2 CASSPTRRTSNEQFF TGTGCCAGCTCACCAACCCGCCGGACTAGCAATGAGCAGTTCTTC
- TRBJ1-3 TRBV6-5 TRBD1 CASSYRLGTGADTIYF TGTGCCAGCAGTTACCGCCTAGGGACAGGAGCGGACACCATATATTTT
few TRBJ1-1 TRBV27 - CASSLFGSDTEAFF TGTGCCAGCAGTTTATTTGGCAGCGACACTGAAGCTTTCTTT
few TRBJ2-7 TRBV7-2 - CASTSHPSYEQYF TGTGCCAGCACCTCCCATCCCTCCTACGAGCAGTACTTC
few TRBJ2-3 TRBV7-2 - CASSLSYTDTQYF TGTGCCAGCAGCTTGAGTTACACAGATACGCAGTATTTT
few TRBJ2-7 TRBV4-2 - CASSRETYEQYF TGTGCCAGCAGCAGGGAAACCTACGAGCAGTACTTC
few TRBJ2-3 TRBV13 TRBD1 CASSLNRGRGTQYF TGTGCCAGCAGCTTAAACAGGGGGCGAGGTACGCAGTATTTT
few TRBJ2-5 TRBV4-3 TRBD1 CASSQDRTGIAETQYF TGCGCCAGCAGCCAAGATAGGACAGGGATTGCAGAGACCCAGTACTTC
- TRBJ1-6 TRBV28 - CASSLPGSPLHF TGTGCCAGCAGTCTTCCCGGTTCACCCCTCCACTTT
- TRBJ2-1 TRBV7-9 TRBD2 CASSWTSGEYNEQFF TGTGCCAGCAGTTGGACTAGCGGGGAATACAATGAGCAGTTCTTC
many TRBJ1-1 TRBV7-2 TRBD1 CASSLGTANTEAFF TGTGCCAGCAGCTTGGGGACAGCGAACACTGAAGCTTTCTTT
many TRBJ2-3 TRBV9 - CASSPHGSDTQYF TGTGCCAGCAGCCCCCACGGATCCGATACGCAGTATTTT
- TRBJ1-1 TRBV7-3 - CASSYLGLGDTEAFF TGTGCCAGCAGCTATTTAGGGTTAGGGGATACTGAAGCTTTCTTT
few TRBJ2-2 TRBV5-1 TRBD1 CASSSTTGHTGELFF TGCGCCAGCAGCTCTACGACAGGGCACACCGGGGAGCTGTTTTTT
many TRBJ2-2 TRBV2 TRBD2 CASRGLADTGELFF TGTGCCAGCAGGGGACTAGCGGACACCGGGGAGCTGTTTTTT
- TRBJ1-1 TRBV18 - CASSPTPSEAFF TGTGCCAGCTCACCCACTCCGAGTGAAGCTTTCTTT
many TRBJ2-7 TRBV5-1 TRBD1 CASSLASSGQGHEQYF TGCGCCAGCAGCTTGGCCTCTTCCGGACAGGGGCACGAGCAGTACTTC
- TRBJ1-5 TRBV4-2 - CASSRGSQPQHF TGTGCCAGCAGTCGGGGGTCTCAGCCCCAGCATTTT
many TRBJ1-2 TRBV2 - CASRREYGYTF TGTGCCAGCCGAAGGGAGTATGGCTACACCTTC
- TRBJ2-1 TRBV28 - CASSSKGPGEQFF TGTGCCAGCAGTTCCAAGGGACCCGGGGAGCAGTTCTTC
- TRBJ2-7 TRBV20-1 - CSAREEGRGLSYEQYF TGCAGTGCTAGAGAGGAGGGGCGGGGCCTATCCTACGAGCAGTACTTC
many TRBJ1-6 TRBV18 - CASSEGGVDSPLHF TGTGCCAGCTCCGAAGGCGGAGTCGATTCACCCCTCCACTTT
- TRBJ1-1 TRBV21-1 - CASGDRGRDTEAFF TGTGCCAGCGGTGACAGGGGGAGGGACACTGAAGCTTTCTTT
many TRBJ2-3 TRBV7-2 - CASSSDSYTQYF TGTGCCAGCAGTAGCGACAGTTATACGCAGTATTTT
few TRBJ2-2 TRBV5-1 - CASRHGGPTGELFF TGCGCCAGCAGACACGGGGGGCCCACCGGGGAGCTGTTTTTT
few TRBJ1-1 TRBV10-2 - CASSESEANAEAFF TGCGCCAGCAGTGAGTCGGAAGCGAACGCTGAAGCTTTCTTT
- TRBJ2-1 TRBV7-6 - CASSRRRAEGYNEQFF TGTGCCAGCAGCCGAAGACGGGCGGAAGGCTACAATGAGCAGTTCTTC
many TRBJ2-3 TRBV5-1 - CASRESTDTQYF TGCGCCTCCAGGGAGAGCACAGATACGCAGTATTTT
- TRBJ2-2 TRBV12-3/TRBV12-4 TRBD1 CASSPRTGGETSNTGELFF TGTGCCAGCAGCCCCCGGACAGGGGGCGAGACTTCGAACACCGGGGAGCTGTTTTTT
- TRBJ2-7 TRBV9 - CASSADSPYEQYF TGTGCCAGCAGCGCCGACAGCCCCTACGAGCAGTACTTC
- TRBJ2-7 TRBV14 - CASSLGAHLYEQYF TGTGCCAGCAGCCTAGGGGCCCACCTCTACGAGCAGTACTTC
many TRBJ2-4 TRBV6-6 - CASSSALGRAAPLAKNIQYF TGTGCCAGCAGTTCCGCCTTAGGACGGGCAGCTCCGTTAGCCAAAAACATTCAGTACTTC
many TRBJ2-1 TRBV20-1 TRBD2 CSARGYRLAGDAEQFF TGCAGTGCTCGAGGTTACCGACTAGCGGGGGACGCTGAGCAGTTCTTC
few TRBJ2-1 TRBV29-1 TRBD1 CSVVGQINMLSYNEQFF TGCAGCGTTGTGGGACAGATTAATATGTTGTCCTACAATGAGCAGTTCTTC
- TRBJ1-2 TRBV4-3 - CASSQVWGAWGYTF TGCGCCAGCAGCCAAGTTTGGGGGGCATGGGGCTACACCTTC
few TRBJ1-1 TRBV6-1 - CASSETQVGNTEAFF TGTGCCAGCAGTGAAACTCAGGTGGGGAACACTGAAGCTTTCTTT
- TRBJ1-3 TRBV10-1 - CASREQGGNTIYF TGCGCCAGCAGGGAACAGGGTGGAAACACCATATATTTT
- TRBJ2-2 TRBV10-3 - CAIRENTGELFF TGTGCCATCAGGGAAAACACCGGGGAGCTGTTTTTT
few TRBJ2-3 TRBV2 TRBD2 CASSTSGGATDTQYF TGTGCCAGCAGTACTAGCGGGGGGGCTACAGATACGCAGTATTTT
few TRBJ2-2 TRBV4-3 TRBD1 CASSQGAGTGDPGELFF TGCGCCAGCAGCCAAGGGGCGGGGACAGGGGACCCCGGGGAGCTGTTTTTT
- TRBJ2-1 TRBV12-3/TRBV12-4 - CASSLILGEQFF TGTGCCAGCAGTCTTATCCTCGGGGAGCAGTTCTTC
- TRBJ1-3 TRBV6-5 - CASSYSTGTSGNTIYF TGTGCCAGCAGTTACTCGACGGGTACTTCAGGAAACACCATATATTTT
- TRBJ2-5 TRBV6-2/TRBV6-3 TRBD1 CASRSGQGGETQYF TGTGCCAGCAGATCCGGACAGGGGGGAGAGACCCAGTACTTC
few TRBJ2-3 TRBV5-1 - CASSSGTPQGGTQYF TGCGCCAGCAGCTCGGGGACTCCCCAGGGTGGTACGCAGTATTTT
few TRBJ2-3 TRBV15 TRBD2 CATSGRGGASDTQYF TGTGCCACCAGCGGGCGCGGGGGGGCGTCAGATACGCAGTATTTT
- TRBJ2-3 TRBV6-4 TRBD2 CASSAGLAGTDTQYF TGTGCCAGCAGTGCAGGACTAGCGGGCACAGATACGCAGTATTTT
few TRBJ2-2 TRBV7-2 - CASSLWGASGELFF TGTGCCAGCAGCTTATGGGGCGCCAGCGGGGAGCTGTTTTTT